The TCR beta chain under discussion was sequenced for a study of T cell repertoires in cytomegalovirus infection. Study-level background: HLA-B-restricted CMV epitopes that are well studied were used alongside recently identified HLA-C-restricted ones. CMV infection plus the matching HLA type was flagged by public TCR beta signatures.

Trimming took off 3 bases at V and 4 bases at J, with 10 bases between the two ends. The V gene's germline CDR1 is LNHDA and CDR2 SQIVND (reference sequence). The CDR3 runs to 13 residues. TCRdb analysed the reads with MiXCR anew, one entry per CDR3 protein. The sample holds 650,000 to 900,000 distinct CDR3 sequences, almost 30% seen once. As regards this clonotype: Its antigen is unknown.

This specimen was cultured CD8+ T cells from PBMCs, taken from culture after CMV antigen stimulation. This receptor was obtained from a human donor in good health (CMV status not recorded). Some clones in this sample may be carry-over from other donors' samples. The genes are TRBV19 and TRBJ2-7; perhaps D is TRBD1 or TRBD2 (5 bases each). The CDR3 DNA reads as TGTGCCAGTAGTATCGGGACCTCGTACGAGCAGTACTTC. Amino acid sequence: CASSIGTSYEQYF.